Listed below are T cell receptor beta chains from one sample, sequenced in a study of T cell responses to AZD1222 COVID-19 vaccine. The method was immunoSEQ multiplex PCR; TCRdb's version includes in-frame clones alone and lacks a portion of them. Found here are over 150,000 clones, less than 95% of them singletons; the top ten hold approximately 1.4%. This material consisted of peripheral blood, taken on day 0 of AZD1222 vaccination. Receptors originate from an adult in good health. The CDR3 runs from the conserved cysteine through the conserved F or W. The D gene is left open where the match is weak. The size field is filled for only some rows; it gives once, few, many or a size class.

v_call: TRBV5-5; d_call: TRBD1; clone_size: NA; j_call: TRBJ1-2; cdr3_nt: TGTGCCAGCAGCTGGGCGGACAGGGGAGCTAACTATGGCTACACCTTC; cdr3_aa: CASSWADRGANYGYTF
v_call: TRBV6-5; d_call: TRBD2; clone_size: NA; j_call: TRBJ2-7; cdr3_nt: TGTGCCAGCTTTCCGGGACTATCCTTCTACGAGCAGTACTTC; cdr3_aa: CASFPGLSFYEQYF
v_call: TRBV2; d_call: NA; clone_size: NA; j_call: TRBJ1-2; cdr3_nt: TGTGCCAGCAGAGAACAAGGCATTTACGGCTACACCTTC; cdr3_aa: CASREQGIYGYTF
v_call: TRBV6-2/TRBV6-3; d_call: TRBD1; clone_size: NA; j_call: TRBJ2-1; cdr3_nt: TGTGCCAGCAGCATACCGGGACAGGGTACCCTCAATGAGCAGTTCTTC; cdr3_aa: CASSIPGQGTLNEQFF
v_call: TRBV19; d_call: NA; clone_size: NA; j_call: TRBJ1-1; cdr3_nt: TGTGCCAGTAGTATGCTTGCTCTCGGGGGCAGGAACACTGAAGCTTTCTTT; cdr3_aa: CASSMLALGGRNTEAFF
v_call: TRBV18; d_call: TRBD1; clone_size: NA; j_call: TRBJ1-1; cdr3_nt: TGTGCCAGCAGACGAGGGGACAGGGCCCTCTCGAACACTGAAGCTTTCTTT; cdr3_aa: CASRRGDRALSNTEAFF
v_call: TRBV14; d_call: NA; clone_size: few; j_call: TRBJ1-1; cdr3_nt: TGTGCCAGCAGCCGCAGGGGTTACACTGAAGCTTTCTTT; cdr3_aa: CASSRRGYTEAFF
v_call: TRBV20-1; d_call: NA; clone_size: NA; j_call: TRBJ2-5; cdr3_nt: TGCAGTGCTGGGACCCAGTACTTC; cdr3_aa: CSAGTQYF
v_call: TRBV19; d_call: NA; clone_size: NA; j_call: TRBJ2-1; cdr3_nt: TGTGCCACCGCCTACTACAATGAGCAGTTCTTC; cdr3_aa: CATAYYNEQFF
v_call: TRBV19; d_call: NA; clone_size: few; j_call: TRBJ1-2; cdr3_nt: TGTGCCAGTAGTTTCGCAGGGAACTATGGCTACACCTTC; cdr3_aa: CASSFAGNYGYTF
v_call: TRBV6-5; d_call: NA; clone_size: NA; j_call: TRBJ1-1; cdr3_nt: TGTGCCAGTAAGTCCCTGGGAACTGAAGCTTTCTTT; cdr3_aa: CASKSLGTEAFF
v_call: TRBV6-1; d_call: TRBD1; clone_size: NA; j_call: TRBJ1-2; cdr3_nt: TGTGCCAGCAGTGACGAGGGCAGGGGGGCTTATGGCTACACCTTC; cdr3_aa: CASSDEGRGAYGYTF
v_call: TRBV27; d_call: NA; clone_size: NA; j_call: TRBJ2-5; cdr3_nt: TGTGCCAGCACCCGCCGGGCTGTGGGACGCCTGCAAGAGACCCAGTACTTC; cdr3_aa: CASTRRAVGRLQETQYF
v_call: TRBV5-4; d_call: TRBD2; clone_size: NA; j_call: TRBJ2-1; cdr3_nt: TGTGCCAGCAGCCCCGGACTAGCGGGGGGGCAAGAGCAGTTCTTC; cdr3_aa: CASSPGLAGGQEQFF
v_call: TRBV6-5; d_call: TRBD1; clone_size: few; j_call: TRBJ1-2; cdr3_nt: TGTGCCAGCAGCGGGGACAGCAGCTATGGCTACACCTTC; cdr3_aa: CASSGDSSYGYTF
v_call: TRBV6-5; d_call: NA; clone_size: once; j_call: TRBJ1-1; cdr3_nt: TGTGCCAGCAGTTACTCGAGCCGGGGATACACTGAAGCTTTCTTT; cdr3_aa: CASSYSSRGYTEAFF
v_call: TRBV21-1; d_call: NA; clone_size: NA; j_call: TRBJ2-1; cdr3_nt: TGTGCCAGCAGCAAAATGGGCAGGTACAATGAGCAGTTCTTC; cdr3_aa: CASSKMGRYNEQFF
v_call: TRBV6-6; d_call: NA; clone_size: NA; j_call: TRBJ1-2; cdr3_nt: TGTGCCAGCGCCCGAAATAGGGCTAACTATGGCTACACCTTC; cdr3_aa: CASARNRANYGYTF
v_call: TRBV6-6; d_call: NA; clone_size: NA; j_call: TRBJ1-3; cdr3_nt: TGTGCCACTAACGCGGGGGCCCTCTCTGGAAACACCATATATTTT; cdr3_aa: CATNAGALSGNTIYF
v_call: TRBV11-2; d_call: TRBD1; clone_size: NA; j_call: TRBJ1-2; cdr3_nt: TGTGCCAGCAGCCCCAAGCCCCGACAGGGCAAGTCTTATGGCTACACCTTC; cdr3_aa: CASSPKPRQGKSYGYTF
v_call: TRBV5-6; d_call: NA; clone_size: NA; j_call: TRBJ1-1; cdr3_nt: TGTGCCAGCAGCTTGGGGGTAATGAACACTGAAGCTTTCTTT; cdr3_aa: CASSLGVMNTEAFF
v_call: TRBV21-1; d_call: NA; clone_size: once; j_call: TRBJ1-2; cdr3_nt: TGTGCCAGCAGCGCCGGACAGGGACCCCTAACTGACTATGGCTACACCTTC; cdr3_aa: CASSAGQGPLTDYGYTF
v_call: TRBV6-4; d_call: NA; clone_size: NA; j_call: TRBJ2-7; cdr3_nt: TGTGCCAGCTTTGACAGTCCATACGAGCAGTACTTC; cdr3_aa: CASFDSPYEQYF
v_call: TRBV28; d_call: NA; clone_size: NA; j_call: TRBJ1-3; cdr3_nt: TGTGCCAGCAGTACGAGTGGAAACACCATATATTTT; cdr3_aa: CASSTSGNTIYF
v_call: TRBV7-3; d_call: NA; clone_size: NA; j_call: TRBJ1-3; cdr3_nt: TGTGCCAGCAGCTTATTAGGTGGAAACACCATATATTTT; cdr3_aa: CASSLLGGNTIYF
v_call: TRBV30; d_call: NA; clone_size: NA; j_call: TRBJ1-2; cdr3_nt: TGTGCCTGGAGTCAACAGACGGGCGGCTACACCTTC; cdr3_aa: CAWSQQTGGYTF
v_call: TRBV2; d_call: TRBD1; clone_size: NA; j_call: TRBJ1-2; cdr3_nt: TGTGCCAGCTATACCCCGGGACAGATATCCTATGGCTACACCTTC; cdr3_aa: CASYTPGQISYGYTF
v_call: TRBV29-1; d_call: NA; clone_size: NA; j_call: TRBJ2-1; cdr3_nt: TGCAGCGTTGTACCGGGACGCCGAGACAATGAGCAGTTCTTC; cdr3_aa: CSVVPGRRDNEQFF
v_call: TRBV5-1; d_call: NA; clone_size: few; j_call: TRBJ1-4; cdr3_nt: TGCGCCAGCAGCTTGTCGGGGGAAAAACTGTTTTTT; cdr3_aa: CASSLSGEKLFF
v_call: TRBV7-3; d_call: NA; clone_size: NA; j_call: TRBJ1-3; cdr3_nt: TGTGCCAGCAGCTTACAACCCGCCGGCTCTGGAAACACCATATATTTT; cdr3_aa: CASSLQPAGSGNTIYF
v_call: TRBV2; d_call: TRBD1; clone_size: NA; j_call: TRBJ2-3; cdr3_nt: TGTGCCAGCAGGAGGGACAGCTCTGTGCAGTATTTT; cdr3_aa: CASRRDSSVQYF
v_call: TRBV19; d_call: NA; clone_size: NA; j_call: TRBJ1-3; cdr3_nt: TGTGCCAGTAGTATCGTGAGGGACTCTGGAAACACCATATATTTT; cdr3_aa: CASSIVRDSGNTIYF
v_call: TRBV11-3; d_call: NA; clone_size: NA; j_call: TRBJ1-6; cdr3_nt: TGTGCCAGCAGCTTACCGGCCTCGGGTAATTCACCCCTCCACTTT; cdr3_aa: CASSLPASGNSPLHF
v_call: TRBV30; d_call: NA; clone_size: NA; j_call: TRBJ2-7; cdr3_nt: TGTGCCTGGAGTGTACTTACCTACGAGCAGTACTTC; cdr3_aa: CAWSVLTYEQYF
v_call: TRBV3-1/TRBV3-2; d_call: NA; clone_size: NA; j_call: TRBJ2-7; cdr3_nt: TGTGCCAGCAGCCAAGGTTACGAGCAGTACTTC; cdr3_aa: CASSQGYEQYF
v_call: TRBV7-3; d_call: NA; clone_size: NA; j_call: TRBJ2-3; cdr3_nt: TGTGCCAGCAGCCCCCTACAGGGAGGAATCGGAGATACGCAGTATTTT; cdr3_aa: CASSPLQGGIGDTQYF
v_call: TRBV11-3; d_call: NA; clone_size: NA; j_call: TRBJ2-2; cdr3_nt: TGTGCCAGCCAGACCGGCGGGTCCACCGGGGAGCTGTTTTTT; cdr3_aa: CASQTGGSTGELFF
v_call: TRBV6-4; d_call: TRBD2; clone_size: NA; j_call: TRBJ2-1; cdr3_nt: TGTGCCAGCGGAAGGACTAGCGGGGCGGGCAATGAGCAGTTCTTC; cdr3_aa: CASGRTSGAGNEQFF
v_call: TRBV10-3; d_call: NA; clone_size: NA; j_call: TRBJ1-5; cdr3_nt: TGTGCCATCAGTCAGGGGAACAGTCAGCCCCAGCATTTT; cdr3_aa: CAISQGNSQPQHF
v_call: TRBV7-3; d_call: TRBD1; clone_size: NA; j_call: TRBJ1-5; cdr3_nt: TGTGCCAGCAGCTTACTTCGGTACGGACAGGGTCCCTCCCTGCCCCAGCATTTT; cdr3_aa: CASSLLRYGQGPSLPQHF
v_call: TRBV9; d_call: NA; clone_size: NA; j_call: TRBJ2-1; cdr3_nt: TGTGCCAGCAGCGTGGTCCCTTACAATGAGCAGTTCTTC; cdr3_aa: CASSVVPYNEQFF
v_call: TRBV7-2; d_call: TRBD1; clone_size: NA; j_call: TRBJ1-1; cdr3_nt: TGTGCCAGCAGCATCTTACAGGGGCAGACTGAAGCTTTCTTT; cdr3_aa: CASSILQGQTEAFF
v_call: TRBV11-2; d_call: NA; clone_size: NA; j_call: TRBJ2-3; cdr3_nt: TGTGCCAGCAGCTTACTCCAGGGTGAAGATACGCAGTATTTT; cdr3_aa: CASSLLQGEDTQYF